Shown below are 11 T cell receptor beta chains from a single sample sequenced in a study of cytomegalovirus exposure and HLA in healthy donors. Researchers ran the PCR with 60 Vbeta and 13 Jbeta primers. Produced via immunoSEQ multiplex PCR; TCRdb's table is partial and in-frame only. Its clone listing holds 45,000 to 70,000 clones. The sample comprised PBMCs. The receptor source for this set is a woman aged 45-65 years in good health and CMV-seropositive.

This chain connects TRBV7-3 to TRBJ2-7; 7 bases fit TRBD2. This CDR3 has 14 residues. J gave up 2 bases and V 4 bases, and 5 bases lay outside the gene matches. The V gene's germline CDR1 is SGHTA and CDR2 FQGTGA. The CDR3 region is CASSSDGGTYEQYF. The CDR3 DNA sequence: TGTGCCAGCAGCTCCGACGGGGGGACCTACGAGCAGTACTTC.

About this clone: At the DNA level, this CDR3 is encoded by other sequences in the same sample as well. V gene TRBV5-1 combines with J gene TRBJ2-3; D remains unclear. The CDR3 length is 12 residues. The germline V gene has CDR1 SGHRS and CDR2 YFSETQ. Trimming took 1 base from V and 4 from J, leaving 4 bases between them. The CDR3 loop is CASSLTADTQYF. CDR3 nucleotides: TGCGCCAGCAGCTTGACGGCAGATACGCAGTATTTT.

V is TRBV29-1 and J is TRBJ2-7, with 9 bases that match TRBD1. The CDR3 has 12 amino acids. Trimming removed 7 bases from V and 3 bases from J; junction bases left unmatched: 4. CDR1 is SQVTM and CDR2 is ANQGSEA in the germline V gene. The CDR3 bases are TGCAGCGGGGGACAGGGCGACTACGAGCAGTACTTC. This codes for CSGGQGDYEQYF.

The chain couples TRBV15 to TRBJ2-2; D remains ambiguous. Per the germline V gene, CDR1 is LNHNV and CDR2 is YYDKDF (reference sequence). The CDR3 is made up of 13 amino acids. The V gene lost 4 bases and the J gene lost 1 base, with 4 bases spanning the gap. The chain's CDR3 is CATSNGNTGELFF. The CDR3 DNA sequence: TGTGCCACCAGCAACGGGAACACCGGGGAGCTGTTTTTT. The complete variable domain, with remaining parts taken from reference TRBV15 and TRBJ2-2, reads DAMVIQNPRYQVTQFGKPVTLSCSQTLNHNVMYWYQQKSSQAPKLLFHYYDKDFNNEADTPDNFQSRRPNTSFCFLDIRSPGLGDTAMYLCATSNGNTGELFFGEGSRLTVL.

The chain combines TRBV9 with TRBJ1-6; possible D gene TRBD1, 5 bases. The ends were cut back, 3 bases at V and 6 bases at J, with 7 bases in the middle. The germline gives CDR1 SGDLS, CDR2 YYNGEE. This CDR3 has 13 amino acids. The CDR3 sequence is CASSGDSNSPLHF. Here the CDR3 DNA reads TGTGCCAGCAGCGGTGACAGTAATTCACCCCTCCACTTT.

The V and J genes are TRBV11-1 and TRBJ2-7; perhaps TRBD2 as D (6 bases). The ends were cut back, 5 bases at V and 0 bases at J, with 11 bases in the middle. Germline values: CDR1 SGHAT, CDR2 FQDESV (reference sequence). There are 14 residues in the CDR3. The CDR3 loop reads CASSPGLYSYEQYF. Here the CDR3 DNA reads TGTGCCAGCAGCCCGGGACTCTACTCCTACGAGCAGTACTTC. Combining the CDR3 with reference TRBV11-1 and TRBJ2-7 gives the whole variable domain EAEVAQSPRYKITEKSQAVAFWCDPISGHATLYWYRQILGQGPELLVQFQDESVVDDSQLPKDRFSAERLKGVDSTLKIQPAELGDSAMYLCASSPGLYSYEQYFGPGTRLTVT.

The V and J genes are TRBV10-3 and TRBJ2-3; tentative D call: TRBD1 (5 bases). CDR3 length equals 13 residues. Germline V gene sequence: CDR1 ENHRY, CDR2 SYGVKD. V shed 2 bases and J shed 2 bases, with 5 bases lying between them. CDR3 region: CAISEGHTDTQYF. In DNA, the CDR3 is TGTGCCATCAGTGAGGGACACACAGATACGCAGTATTTT.

The genes are TRBV5-4 and TRBJ1-2, with a tentative D call TRBD1 (6 bases). The CDR3 has 14 residues. Per germline, CDR1 SGHNT and CDR2 YYREEE (reference sequence). The V end lost 0 bases, the J end lost 1 base, and 7 bases lay between the germline ends. The DNA of the CDR3 is TGTGCCAGCAGCTTGGGACAGGTTAACTATGGCTACACCTTC. As protein: CASSLGQVNYGYTF.

The rearrangement joins TRBV5-1 to TRBJ2-1; TRBD2 agrees at 8 bases. Germline CDR1 and CDR2: SGHRS and YFSETQ. This CDR3 is built from 14 residues. Trimming took 1 base from V and 3 from J; bases not matched to a gene: 0. Written as DNA, the CDR3 is TGCGCCAGCAGCTTGACTAGCGGCTACAATGAGCAGTTCTTC. Translation: CASSLTSGYNEQFF.

This chain connects TRBV7-2 to TRBJ1-2, with D possibly being TRBD1 (6 bases). Germline V gene lookup returns CDR1 SGHTA and CDR2 FQGNSA. This CDR3 spans 16 amino acids. The V gene lost 5 bases and the J gene lost 5 bases, with 21 bases spanning the gap. CDR3 sequence: CASSENPPGQIYGYTF. CDR3 DNA: TGTGCCAGCAGCGAAAATCCCCCTGGACAGATATATGGCTACACCTTC.

The genes are TRBV7-9 and TRBJ2-7, with a possible D match to TRBD2 (6 bases). Trimming left V 5 bases short and J 3 bases short, with 14 bases between. Germline CDR1 and CDR2: SEHNR and FQNEAQ (reference sequence). The CDR3 has 14 residues. CDR3 in amino acids: CASSPRDWSYEQYF. The CDR3 DNA reads as TGTGCCAGCAGCCCCCGGGACTGGAGCTACGAGCAGTACTTC.